These 29 T cell receptor beta chains originate from one sample sequenced in a study of T cell clones after liver transplantation. Using immunoSEQ multiplex PCR, the repertoire was profiled, and TCRdb retains in-frame clones only, with some absent. The table has fewer than 65,000 clones, 60% to 75% seen once. Specimen: CD4+ T cells from blood, collected at the 22-month timepoint. The receptors derive from a human patient who received a liver transplant. The graft donor may have contributed some T cells.

This clone was observed a few times. This rearrangement joins TRBV7-9 to TRBJ2-1; 10 bases align to TRBD1. The CDR3 is made up of 14 amino acids. The trim removed 9 bases at V and 13 bases at J, leaving 15 bases unmatched. Germline V gene lookup returns CDR1 SEHNR and CDR2 FQNEAQ (reference sequence). The CDR3 here is CASSGTGERVSQFF. The CDR3 nucleotides are TGTGCCAGTTCCGGGACAGGGGAGAGGGTCAGTCAGTTCTTC.

The V gene is TRBV7-8, the J gene TRBJ2-1; possibly TRBD1 for D (5 bases). V was pared by 1 base and J by 1 base, with 8 bases between. CDR1 is SGHVS and CDR2 is FQNEAQ in the germline V gene. This CDR3 region has 15 residues. In DNA, the CDR3 is TGTGCCAGCAGCTTAGAAAGGGGATCCTACAATGAGCAGTTCTTC. Amino acid sequence: CASSLERGSYNEQFF.

The chain links TRBV11-1 to TRBJ2-2, with D possibly being TRBD2 (5 bases). Between the trimmed V and J ends, which lost 2 bases and 0 bases, there was a span of 7 bases. Germline V CDR1 and CDR2: SGHAT, FQDESV (reference sequence). The CDR3 consists of 15 residues. The CDR3, as DNA: TGTGCCAGCAGCTTACAGGAGGCGAACACCGGGGAGCTGTTTTTT. Protein sequence: CASSLQEANTGELFF.

The chain uses TRBV19 and TRBJ2-1; D is perhaps TRBD1 (6 bases). CDR3 length: 12 amino acids. V was shortened by 5 bases and J by 12 bases, with 14 bases between the two germline ends. Germline V gene data show CDR1 as LNHDA and CDR2 as SQIVND (reference sequence). This chain's CDR3 is CASSPTGIGQFF. In nucleotides, the CDR3 is TGTGCCAGTAGTCCTACAGGGATCGGGCAGTTCTTC. Full variable domain (rest looked up from reference TRBV19 and TRBJ2-1): DGGITQSPKYLFRKEGQNVTLSCEQNLNHDAMYWYRQDPGQGLRLIYYSQIVNDFQKGDIAEGYSVSREKKESFPLTVTSAQKNPTAFYLCASSPTGIGQFFGPGTRLTVL.

The rearrangement uses TRBV6-1 and TRBJ2-7; 10 bases are shared with TRBD1. V lost 2 bases and J lost 4; bases outside the gene matches: 5. The CDR3 spans 15 residues. Per germline, CDR1 MNHNS and CDR2 SASEGT. The CDR3 region has the DNA TGTGCCAGCAGTGAAAGTACGGGACAGGGGTACGAGCAGTACTTC. It encodes CASSESTGQGYEQYF.

The V and J genes are TRBV7-9 and TRBJ1-2; maybe TRBD1 (5 bases). The length of the CDR3 is 12 residues. The V end lost 5 bases, the J end lost 2 bases, and 6 bases lay between the germline ends. CDR1 SEHNR and CDR2 FQNEAQ come from the germline V gene (reference sequence). Written as DNA, the CDR3 is TGTGCCAGCAGCCCAGGGAACTATGGCTACACCTTC. It is translated as CASSPGNYGYTF.

The V gene is TRBV11-3, the J gene TRBJ1-4; tentatively, D is TRBD1 (6 bases). CDR1 SGHNT and CDR2 YENEEA come from the germline V gene. The CDR3 contains 14 residues. Trimming stripped 5 bases from V and 5 bases from J, with 12 bases between. This CDR3 is CASSRGGINEKLFF. The CDR3, as DNA: TGTGCCAGCAGCCGCGGGGGCATAAATGAAAAACTGTTTTTT.

The chain has TRBV6-1 and TRBJ2-1, with D perhaps being TRBD1 or TRBD2 (6 bases each). Germline V gives CDR1 MNHNS, CDR2 SASEGT. V dropped 4 bases and J dropped 10 bases, with 11 bases sitting between them. This CDR3 comprises 12 residues. CDR3 bases: TGTGCCAGCAGTGTGGGGGGCGGGGAGCAGTTCTTC. Translated: CASSVGGGEQFF.

This chain joins TRBV30 and TRBJ1-1; TRBD1 might be the D (5 bases). With 5 bases removed from V and 0 bases from J, the gap between germline ends came to 10 bases. Germline V gives CDR1 GTSNPN, CDR2 SVGIG (reference sequence). The CDR3 is 13 amino acids. Here the CDR3 reads CAWAGRLNTEAFF. The CDR3 coding sequence is TGTGCCTGGGCGGGACGGCTGAACACTGAAGCTTTCTTT.

The genes are TRBV11-2 and TRBJ2-3; 7 bases match TRBD2. The CDR3 runs 14 residues. The ends lost 4 bases at V and 5 bases at J; junction bases unmatched: 6. CDR1 and CDR2 from the germline V gene are SGHAT and FQNNGV. The CDR3 loop is CASSWGGGGDTQYF. CDR3 in DNA: TGTGCCAGCAGCTGGGGCGGGGGAGGAGATACGCAGTATTTT.

A single count supports this clone. The rearrangement uses TRBV4-2 and TRBJ2-1, with D possibly matching TRBD1 (7 bases). Germline CDR1 LGHNA, CDR2 YNFKEQ. The CDR3 contains 16 residues. Trimming removed 0 bases at V and 8 bases at J, with 17 bases between. The CDR3 loop reads CASSQEAGRGADEQFF. For the CDR3, the DNA is TGTGCCAGCAGCCAAGAGGCGGGCAGGGGGGCCGATGAGCAGTTCTTC.

The rearrangement links TRBV15 to TRBJ2-5; D is uncertain. The CDR3 sequence is 15 residues long. The V end lost 5 bases, the J end lost 1 base, and 14 bases lay between the germline ends. Germline V CDR1 and CDR2: LNHNV, YYDKDF (reference sequence). In DNA form, the CDR3 reads TGTGCCACCAGCGCCTTACCCCGGGTCCAAGAGACCCAGTACTTC. Translating it yields CATSALPRVQETQYF.

This chain uses TRBV5-8 with TRBJ2-3; 9 nucleotides agree with TRBD2. CDR3 length: 15 residues. After removal of 3 bases from V and 5 bases from J, the junction contained 7 bases not matched to a gene. Germline V gives CDR1 SGHTS, CDR2 YDEGEE. The CDR3 sequence is CASSSDGSGGDTQYF. CDR3 in DNA: TGTGCCAGCAGCTCGGACGGTAGCGGGGGAGATACGCAGTATTTT.

CDR3 coding DNA: TGTGCCAGCAGTTACAGGGAGGGGCCCTACGAGCAGTACTTC. Protein sequence: CASSYREGPYEQYF. The gene calls are TRBV27 and TRBJ2-7; D may be TRBD2 (7 bases). Germline V gives CDR1 MNHEY, CDR2 SMNVEV (reference sequence). The V gene lost 4 bases and the J gene lost 2 bases, with 12 bases spanning the gap. There are 14 residues in the CDR3.

This clone was counted ten times or more. CDR3 loop: CASSQLTRGTIYF. CDR3 nucleotide sequence: TGTGCCAGCAGCCAATTAACTCGGGGCACCATATATTTT. The chain recombines TRBV4-2 with TRBJ1-3, with D unclear. V was cut by 2 bases and J by 9 bases, with 11 bases left in between. Germline CDR1 is LGHNA and CDR2 is YNFKEQ. This CDR3 is 13 amino acids long.

J is TRBJ2-7 and V is TRBV13, with 8 nucleotides matching TRBD2. The J segment lost 10 bases and the V segment lost 4 bases, leaving 9 bases of the junction unmatched. CDR1 and CDR2 from the germline V gene are PRHDT and FYEKMQ (reference sequence). CDR3 size: 13 residues. The CDR3 DNA is TGTGCCAGCAGCTCCACCTTACTAGCGGCACAGTACTTC. This gives the protein CASSSTLLAAQYF.

The rearrangement links TRBV7-9 to TRBJ2-1, with D unresolved. Germline CDR1 and CDR2: SEHNR and FQNEAQ (reference sequence). The CDR3 sequence is 12 residues long. The V end lost 5 bases, the J end lost 3 bases, and 5 bases lay between the germline ends. The CDR3 nucleotides are TGTGCCAGCAGCGCTAGCTACAATGAGCAGTTCTTC. Translating it yields CASSASYNEQFF.

CDR3 loop: CASSLQANTEAFF. In nucleotides, the CDR3 is TGTGCCAGCAGCTTGCAGGCGAACACTGAAGCTTTCTTT. This chain links TRBV7-3 with TRBJ1-1; D gene ambiguous. This CDR3 region has 13 residues. Between the trimmed V and J ends, which lost 3 bases and 1 base, there was a span of 6 bases. Germline V lookup: CDR1 SGHTA, CDR2 FQGTGA.

The V gene is TRBV18, the J gene TRBJ1-2; D unclear. The CDR3 consists of 14 residues. V shed 4 bases and J shed 2 bases, with 11 bases lying between them. Germline V lookup: CDR1 KGHSH, CDR2 LQKENI. The CDR3 DNA is TGTGCCAGCTCACTCGGAACAGAGAACTATGGCTACACCTTC. Its translation: CASSLGTENYGYTF.

The chain uses TRBV28 and TRBJ1-5; no clear D. Trimming pared 3 bases from V and 5 bases from J, leaving 11 bases between. Germline V gene sequence: CDR1 MDHEN, CDR2 SYDVKM. The CDR3 extends over 14 amino acids. The CDR3 here is CASSLSGYDQPQHF. DNA of the CDR3: TGTGCCAGCAGTTTGTCGGGATACGATCAGCCCCAGCATTTT.

As for this clone: At one boundary the junction diverges from the germline segment, which might be a read error. The chain links TRBV5-1 to TRBJ2-7; D may be TRBD1 (6 bases). This CDR3 contains 14 residues. Per the germline V gene, CDR1 is SGHRS and CDR2 is YFSETQ. The CDR3 region is CASGQRGPHYEGGF. The CDR3 nucleotides are TGCGCCAGCGGCCAAAGGGGACCACACTACGAAGGGGGTTTC.

V gene TRBV7-8 combines with J gene TRBJ2-5; 9 nucleotides match TRBD2. The trim removed 6 bases at V and 4 bases at J, leaving 12 bases unmatched. From germline, CDR1 is SGHVS and CDR2 FQNEAQ. The CDR3 is made up of 16 amino acids. The CDR3 loop reads CASRNSGGILRETQYF. CDR3 nucleotide sequence: TGTGCCAGCAGGAACAGCGGGGGGATCTTAAGAGAGACCCAGTACTTC. The full variable domain, completed using reference TRBV7-8 and TRBJ2-5, is GAGVSQSPRYKVAKRGQDVALRCDPISGHVSLFWYQQALGQGPEFLTYFQNEAQLDKSGLPSDRFFAERPEGSVSTLKIQRTQQEDSAVYLCASRNSGGILRETQYFGPGTRLLVL.

The chain links TRBV2 to TRBJ1-4, with TRBD1 as a possible D gene (5 bases). CDR3 length: 14 amino acids. V was pared by 6 bases and J by 3 bases, with 11 bases between. Per germline, CDR1 SNHLY and CDR2 FYNNEI. CDR3 in DNA: TGTGCCAGCAGAGGATGGGGGGCTAATGAAAAACTGTTTTTT. As protein: CASRGWGANEKLFF.

The V and J genes are TRBV5-1 and TRBJ1-1, with D perhaps matching TRBD1 (5 bases). V gave up 6 bases and J gave up 8 bases, with 11 bases separating them. The CDR3 is made up of 11 amino acids. Germline V CDR1 and CDR2: SGHRS, YFSETQ. The CDR3: CASIGGDEAFF. CDR3 nucleotides: TGCGCCAGCATCGGAGGGGACGAAGCTTTCTTT. Filled out from reference TRBV5-1 and TRBJ1-1, the complete variable domain reads KAGVTQTPRYLIKTRGQQVTLSCSPISGHRSVSWYQQTPGQGLQFLFEYFSETQRNKGNFPGRFSGRQFSNSRSEMNVSTLELGDSALYLCASIGGDEAFFGQGTRLTVV.

DNA for the CDR3: TGTGCCAGCAGCCAAGAAGCTGCGTCGTACTACGAGCAGTACTTC. It specifies CASSQEAASYYEQYF. The genes are TRBV4-2 and TRBJ2-7, with D unclear. V was cut by 0 bases and J by 3 bases, with 12 bases left in between. Germline V gene lookup returns CDR1 LGHNA and CDR2 YNFKEQ. This CDR3 has 15 residues.

This sequence joins TRBV6-5 and TRBJ1-2; 8 nucleotides align to TRBD1. The V and J ends lost 7 bases and 2 bases, in that order; junction bases with no gene match: 6. The CDR3 extends over 14 amino acids. Germline CDR1 is MNHEY and CDR2 is SVGAGI. CDR3 DNA sequence: TGTGCCAGCACCTATACAGGGGGGAACTATGGCTACACCTTC. This codes for CASTYTGGNYGYTF.

The chain joins TRBV2 to TRBJ2-3; 8 bases line up with TRBD2. The CDR3 consists of 15 residues. The germline V gene encodes CDR1 SNHLY and CDR2 FYNNEI. Trimming at V came to 4 bases and at J to 2 bases, leaving 5 bases not matched to a gene. The DNA of the CDR3 is TGTGCCAGCAGTGTACGAGCGGGGGCCACAGATACGCAGTATTTT. Amino acids: CASSVRAGATDTQYF.

CDR3 sequence reads: CATHQGAGNSPLHF. CDR3 in DNA: TGTGCCACTCATCAGGGGGCGGGTAATTCACCCCTCCACTTT. J is TRBJ1-6 and V is TRBV28, with 8 bases lining up with TRBD1. This CDR3 has 14 residues. Germline lookup yields CDR1 MDHEN and CDR2 SYDVKM. The V gene end was trimmed by 10 bases and the J gene end by 6 bases; junction bases not matched to a gene: 8.

The chain employs TRBV18 and TRBJ2-7; no firm D call. The CDR3 spans 13 residues. Germline values: CDR1 KGHSH, CDR2 LQKENI. Trimming pared 8 bases from V and 2 bases from J, leaving 13 bases between. The CDR3 region has the DNA TGTGCCAGCCGACCGGACCTTACCTACGAGCAGTACTTC. Translated, it gives CASRPDLTYEQYF. The full variable domain, with the rest looked up from reference TRBV18 and TRBJ2-7, is NAGVMQNPRHLVRRRGQEARLRCSPMKGHSHVYWYRQLPEEGLKFMVYLQKENIIDESGMPKERFSAEFPKEGPSILRIQQVVRGDSAAYFCASRPDLTYEQYFGPGTRLTVT.